These T cell receptor beta chains were read from a single sample in a study of blood T cells in healthy people across ages. One entry per CDR3 protein, called by TCRdb with MiXCR from the 5' RACE reads. The sample has 600,000 to 850,000 distinct CDR3 sequences; roughly 45% are singletons. Sequencing was performed on blood. All receptors derive from a woman in her fifties or sixties in good health. The CDR3 runs from the conserved cysteine through the conserved F or W. D genes are given only for firm matches.

>TRBJ1-4|TRBV4-2|NA
CASSQEAVNEKLFF
>TRBJ1-2|TRBV5-6|NA
CASSPRGSRRYGYTF
>TRBJ2-1|TRBV30|NA
CAWSVRGHEQFF
>TRBJ2-1|TRBV11-3|NA
CASSSNGASIAGEQFF
>TRBJ2-1|TRBV12-3/TRBV12-4|NA
CAIAGGSSREQFF
>TRBJ1-1|TRBV7-9|NA
CASSREADTEAFF
>TRBJ2-7|TRBV29-1|TRBD1
CSVGDRGEQYF
>TRBJ2-1|TRBV29-1|TRBD1
CSVMGTEDYNEQFF
>TRBJ2-7|TRBV9|TRBD2
CASSEGLAGARVEQYF
>TRBJ2-7|TRBV7-3|NA
CASSSNRGPLTYEQYF
>TRBJ2-6|TRBV7-2|NA
CASSFTGTFGANVLTF